This T cell receptor beta chain was retrieved from a study of blood T cell repertoires in COVID-19. Study overall: Acute and convalescent COVID-19 specimens originated in the United States, Italy and Spain. T cells, B-cell-depleted T cells, or PBMCs supplied cDNA or gDNA.

Germline assignment: CDR1 SGHDT and CDR2 YYEEEE. The CDR3 contains 15 residues. Germline trimming cut 4 bases from V and 5 bases from J; bases unmatched to any gene: 8. Under the authors' procedure: Cell counts per sample came from amplifying reference gene primers. Profiling relied on immunoSEQ multiplex PCR, and the TCRdb table lists in-frame clones only, not all of them. V and J calls and clone size are as listed in that table; D and trimming were resolved from the DNA. The table includes under 100,000 clones, roughly 80% detected once. This sequence joins TRBV5-6 and TRBJ2-5; 10 nucleotides agree with TRBD1. This TCR was sampled from an elderly man with active or convalescent COVID-19. Sequenced input: peripheral blood. CDR3 sequence reads: CASSPGQGRVETQYF. CDR3 nucleotides: TGTGCCAGCAGCCCGGGACAGGGGAGAGTCGAGACCCAGTACTTC.